This TCR beta chain came from a study of blood T cell repertoires in COVID-19 (dated by TCRdb to the early 2020s). Study-wide context: The collaborator samples originated in the United States, Italy and Spain and spanned the acute and convalescent phases of COVID-19. Where available, HLA class I and class II types were obtained from metadata supplied by the sample provider rather than from assay-based typing. The sample metadata nearly always contained a de-identified subject ID, COVID-19 status, age in years and sex. The samples were drawn from two sources: the first 160 participants of the ongoing ImmuneRACE study, and 1,200 or so subjects contributed by 6 global collaborators. The repertoires were released in a freely available public database intended as a resource for research on the immune response to SARS-CoV-2. Subjects who had been exposed to COVID-19, were actively infected with it, or had recovered from it provided the deeply sampled blood TCRbeta repertoires that made up the dataset. The material from the prospective study consisted of cDNA or gDNA derived from T cells, B-cell-depleted T cells, or PBMCs.

The study at large found these results: How much clinical and demographic metadata was included differed by source and by participant, and the metadata was provided uncurated.

Worth noting for this clone: The antigen this receptor binds is unknown. Base qualities are not recorded, but no much larger clone differs from it by a single base.

TCRbeta CDR3 regions were amplified from genomic DNA using the immunoSEQ Assay, a bias-controlled multiplex PCR. In the original analysis: The number of nucleated cells in each sample was estimated from the amplification of reference gene primers within the assay. Sequence reads were collapsed and filtered to measure the absolute abundance of every unique TCRbeta CDR3 rearrangement. For each sample, productive Simpson clonality was calculated by taking the square root of Simpson's diversity index across productive rearrangements. TCRdb stores this immuneACCESS table with in-frame sequences only. Part of the clones is absent; in the studies checked, under half of the shortfall reflects unresolved V genes, and no reason is known for the rest. The DNA gave D and trimming, while V, J and clone size come from that table. The sample contains over 350,000 clones, roughly 89% of them found a single time. Approximately 4.3% of the sample is held by the ten biggest clonotypes.

Collaborating institutions collected whole blood in K2EDTA tubes following their own protocols. For TCRbeta analysis, collaborators shipped samples in one of three forms: frozen whole blood, isolated PBMCs, or DNA extracted from either of those sample types. Inclusive of the bounding cysteine and phenylalanine, the CDR3 is 14 residues long. Only CDR3 DNA is held: 42 bases, read in frame from base 1. The trim is 4 bases for V and 2 bases for J, with a gap of 12 bases between the germline ends. CDR1 and CDR2, per the germline V gene, are SGHRS and YFSETQ. The chain joins TRBV5-1 to TRBJ2-5, and TRBD1 may be the D gene, going by 6 matching bases. This TCR was recovered from a young woman with acute or convalescent COVID-19. The sequenced sample was peripheral blood. The DNA sequence is as follows: TGCGCCAGCAGCACATGGACAGATCAAGAGACCCAGTACTTC. This is translated as CASSTWTDQETQYF.